The 6 T cell receptor beta chains given below trace back to one sample, sequenced in a study of blood T cell repertoires in COVID-19. Clones were read by immunoSEQ multiplex PCR, and TCRdb kept only the in-frame ones, dropping some. This table holds 360,000 or so clones, roughly 91% found once. Sequencing was carried out using PBMCs or T cells enriched from blood (not recorded which). These receptors originate from a woman in her twenties or thirties who had recovered from COVID-19.

This clone appeared a few times. This chain links TRBV11-2 with TRBJ1-6, with 7 bases aligning to TRBD1. The CDR3 is made up of 15 amino acids. V shed 5 bases and J 8 bases; nucleotides not matched to a gene: 9. CDR1 SGHAT and CDR2 FQNNGV come from the germline V gene. CDR3 sequence reads: CASSPSGQPYSPLHF. CDR3 DNA: TGTGCCAGCAGCCCATCGGGACAGCCTTATTCACCCCTCCACTTT.

V and J are TRBV30 and TRBJ1-1, with no clear D. CDR3 length: 11 amino acids. Trimming removed 8 bases from V and 6 bases from J, with 13 bases in between. Germline CDR1 and CDR2: GTSNPN and SVGIG (reference sequence). The CDR3 DNA follows: TGTGCCGGTCGGGGAAACCCTGAAGCTTTCTTT. The encoded protein is CAGRGNPEAFF.

This chain uses TRBV25-1 with TRBJ2-2; TRBD1 aligns across 9 bases. Germline trimming cut 6 bases from V and 3 bases from J; bases unmatched to any gene: 8. This CDR3 has 16 residues. Germline loops: CDR1 MGHDK, CDR2 SYGVNS. The CDR3 coding sequence is TGTGCCAGCAGCCAGGGGGGACAGGGTTACACCGGGGAGCTGTTTTTT. Encoded protein: CASSQGGQGYTGELFF.

The chain has TRBV3-1 (or the pseudogene TRBV3-2) and TRBJ2-1; tentatively, D is TRBD1 (6 bases). Germline-derived CDR1 and CDR2 are LGHDT and YNNKEL (reference sequence). Between the trimmed V and J ends, which lost 0 bases and 0 bases, there was a span of 18 bases. The CDR3 is made up of 19 amino acids. CDR3 nucleotide sequence: TGTGCCAGCAGCCAAGAAATAAGGGACATCTGGAGCTCCTACAATGAGCAGTTCTTC. It specifies CASSQEIRDIWSSYNEQFF.

The chain is built from TRBV28 and TRBJ2-1; D unresolved. Trimming removed 3 bases from V and 5 bases from J, with 17 bases in between. The CDR3 consists of 16 residues. CDR1 and CDR2 (germline): MDHEN, SYDVKM. CDR3 bases: TGTGCCAGCAGTTTCCCCTGGCGGAGCGAACACAATGAGCAGTTCTTC. It codes for CASSFPWRSEHNEQFF.

The CDR3 loop reads CASSRGGDRMNYGYTF. The DNA of the CDR3 is TGTGCCAGCAGTCGCGGGGGGGACAGGATGAACTATGGCTACACCTTC. The chain recombines TRBV27 with TRBJ1-2; 8 nucleotides line up with TRBD1. Germline V CDR1 and CDR2: MNHEY, SMNVEV (reference sequence). Trimming at V came to 5 bases and at J to 2 bases, leaving 10 bases not matched to a gene. The CDR3 sequence is 16 residues long.